Presented here are 20 T cell receptor beta chains from one specimen sequenced in a study of CD8 T cells in ankylosing spondylitis. TCRdb re-called the 5' RACE reads with MiXCR, one entry per CDR3 protein. Here the sample spans 150,000 to 200,000 distinct CDR3 sequences, over 15% being singletons. The material sequenced was blood, either unsorted or a sorted T cell fraction (not recorded which). These receptors all stem from a male donor aged 5 to 30 with ankylosing spondylitis or in good health (not recorded which).

This clonotype has a count of ten or more. The chain uses TRBV5-1 and TRBJ2-7, with TRBD1 matching over 7 bases. CDR3 length: 16 amino acids. V was pared by 5 bases and J by 0 bases, with 11 bases of the junction left unmatched. The germline CDR1 and CDR2 sequences are SGHRS and YFSETQ. The CDR3 sequence: CASRTGIKGNSYEQYV. CDR3 bases: TGCGCCAGCAGGACAGGGATAAAGGGTAACTCCTACGAGCAGTACGTC.

This clonotype has ten or more counts. The genes are TRBV6-4 and TRBJ2-1, with TRBD2 identical over 12 bases. V shed 4 bases and J 4 bases; nucleotides not matched to a gene: 2. CDR3 length: 15 amino acids. The germline V gene encodes CDR1 MRHNA and CDR2 SNTAGT. CDR3 in DNA: TGTGCCAGCAGTGCCGGGACTAGCGGGTACAATGAGCAGTTCTTC. Translation: CASSAGTSGYNEQFF.

This clonotype was counted many times. The genes are TRBV28 and TRBJ1-6, with D possibly TRBD1 on 5 matching bases. The CDR3 sequence is 13 residues long. Germline V lookup: CDR1 MDHEN, CDR2 SYDVKM. The germline V and J ends were trimmed by 6 bases and 15 bases, with 18 bases remaining between them. The CDR3 protein is CASSPPDTHLLHF. CDR3 DNA: TGTGCCAGCAGCCCCCCGGACACTCATCTCCTCCACTTT.

V gene TRBV4-3 combines with J gene TRBJ2-3, with D perhaps given as TRBD1 or TRBD2 (6 bases each). The CDR3 runs 15 residues. Looked up from germline, CDR1 is LGHNA and CDR2 is YSLEER. Trimming pared 1 base from V and 5 bases from J, leaving 13 bases between. Written as DNA, the CDR3 is TGCGCCAGCAGCCAAGGGTGGAGGGGGGAAGATACGCAGTATTTT. The encoded protein is CASSQGWRGEDTQYF.

This clonotype was seen ten or more times. This chain joins TRBV20-1 and TRBJ2-7; D possibly corresponds to TRBD1 (5 bases). This CDR3 contains 12 residues. Trimming took 6 bases from V and 0 from J, leaving 9 bases between them. Germline lookup yields CDR1 DFQATT and CDR2 SNEGSKA (reference sequence). CDR3: CSALGASYEQYF. CDR3 coding DNA: TGCAGTGCACTTGGGGCCTCCTACGAGCAGTACTTC.

There are many counts of this clonotype. The chain is built from TRBV27 and TRBJ1-1; TRBD1 is a possible D gene (6 bases). This CDR3 has 13 amino acids. V dropped 8 bases and J dropped 4 bases, with 14 bases sitting between them. CDR1 is MNHEY, CDR2 SMNVEV, per germline (reference sequence). In nucleotides, the CDR3 is TGTGCCAGCGTTCTAAGGGGGAGCACTGAAGCTTTCTTT. Its protein is CASVLRGSTEAFF.

This clonotype was seen many times. The chain has TRBV2 and TRBJ2-1; TRBD2 matches 11 bases. The CDR3 consists of 16 residues. CDR1 and CDR2 (germline): SNHLY, FYNNEI. The junction had 6 bases not matched to a gene; V was cut back by 5 bases and J by 3 bases. The DNA for the CDR3 is TGTGCCAGCAGTTTGACCGGGACTAGCGGCTACAATGAGCAGTTCTTC. This translates into CASSLTGTSGYNEQFF.

This clonotype was observed many times. The V call is TRBV5-1, the J call TRBJ2-7, with 7 positions matching TRBD2. CDR3 length: 16 residues. The ends lost 1 base at V and 1 base at J; junction bases unmatched: 8. In germline, CDR1 is SGHRS, CDR2 YFSETQ. The CDR3 region is CASSLFALAESYEQYF. The CDR3 DNA is TGCGCCAGCAGCTTGTTCGCGCTAGCGGAATCCTACGAGCAGTACTTC.

This clonotype was counted ten times or more. This chain uses TRBV7-9 with TRBJ2-7, with D maybe TRBD2 (5 bases). Germline V gene sequence: CDR1 SEHNR, CDR2 FQNEAQ (reference sequence). The CDR3 is 14 amino acids. V was trimmed by 4 bases and J by 4 bases, leaving 14 bases between them. CDR3 nucleotides: TGTGCCAGCAGCTCCCGACTACTAAGATACGAGCAGTACGTC. This translates into CASSSRLLRYEQYV.

Many counts were recorded for this clonotype. This chain links TRBV7-9 with TRBJ1-5, with D tentatively TRBD1 (6 bases). Germline values: CDR1 SEHNR, CDR2 FQNEAQ (reference sequence). This CDR3 spans 15 amino acids. Deletions cut 5 bases from V and 3 bases from J, with 14 bases between. In DNA form, the CDR3 reads TGTGCCAGCAGCCCCGGCCAGGGGAACAATCAGCCCCAGCATTTT. Encoded protein: CASSPGQGNNQPQHF.

This clonotype was observed at least ten times. This chain links TRBV6-5 with TRBJ2-4; 8 positions agree with TRBD1. The CDR3 is 15 residues long. V lost 2 bases and J lost 3; bases outside the gene matches: 3. Germline CDR1 and CDR2: MNHEY and SVGAGI. CDR3 residues: CASSYTTGVKNIQYF. As DNA, the CDR3 is TGTGCCAGCAGTTACACGACAGGGGTCAAAAACATTCAGTACTTC.

This rearrangement joins TRBV6-1 to TRBJ2-1; 9 bases match TRBD1. Germline CDR1 and CDR2: MNHNS and SASEGT. CDR3 length: 16 amino acids. V trimming: 3 bases; J trimming: 4 bases; junction bases outside the gene matches: 7. The CDR3 nucleotides are TGTGCCAGCAGTGAGGGAGGGACAGGGATTTACAATGAGCAGTTCTTC. Amino acid sequence: CASSEGGTGIYNEQFF.

This clonotype was seen more than once but under ten times. V gene TRBV5-1 combines with J gene TRBJ1-1; D ambiguous. Deletions cut 4 bases from V and 2 bases from J, with 9 bases between. The CDR3 runs 13 residues. Germline V gives CDR1 SGHRS, CDR2 YFSETQ. CDR3 sequence reads: CASSPPSNTEAFF. In DNA form, the CDR3 reads TGCGCCAGCAGCCCCCCGTCTAACACTGAAGCTTTCTTT.

The J gene is TRBJ2-1, the V gene TRBV6-4; 7 positions agree with TRBD1. The CDR3 has 13 amino acids. Germline CDR1 and CDR2: MRHNA and SNTAGT. V shed 6 bases and J 5 bases; nucleotides not matched to a gene: 4. CDR3: CASRTGMDNEQFF. The CDR3 nucleotides are TGTGCCAGCAGGACAGGGATGGACAATGAGCAGTTCTTC.

The V gene is TRBV14, the J gene TRBJ2-1; 8 nucleotides match TRBD1. Trimming removed 5 bases from V and 9 bases from J; junction bases left unmatched: 6. The length of the CDR3 is 13 residues. Germline assignment: CDR1 SGHDN and CDR2 FVKESK. CDR3 sequence reads: CASSFSGGAEQFF. CDR3 DNA sequence: TGTGCCAGCAGCTTTTCAGGGGGCGCTGAGCAGTTCTTC. The full variable domain, with the rest looked up from reference TRBV14 and TRBJ2-1, is EAGVTQFPSHSVIEKGQTVTLRCDPISGHDNLYWYRRVMGKEIKFLLHFVKESKQDESGMPNNRFLAERTGGTYSTLKVQPAELEDSGVYFCASSFSGGAEQFFGPGTRLTVL.

The rearrangement links TRBV24-1 to TRBJ2-1; D possibly uses TRBD1 or TRBD2 (5 bases each). Deletions cut 5 bases from V and 8 bases from J, with 12 bases between. The CDR3 runs to 13 residues. Germline lookup yields CDR1 KGHDR and CDR2 SFDVKD. This chain's CDR3 is CATSAEGRDEQFF. In DNA form, the CDR3 reads TGTGCCACCAGTGCCGAGGGGCGTGATGAGCAGTTCTTC.

This clonotype was observed at least ten times. The chain has TRBV11-2 and TRBJ2-4; 7 nucleotides match TRBD2. Germline lookup yields CDR1 SGHAT and CDR2 FQNNGV. This CDR3 is 19 amino acids long. The J segment lost 0 bases and the V segment lost 8 bases, leaving 19 bases of the junction unmatched. The CDR3 region has the DNA TGTGCCAGCCGGGGGGTCCGGCGGGAGAGTAGATTAGCCAAAAACATTCAGTACTTC. It encodes CASRGVRRESRLAKNIQYF.

This clonotype occurred a few times. The chain has TRBV12-3 or TRBV12-4 and TRBJ2-5, with D hard to call. The CDR3 sequence is 14 residues long. V was clipped by 6 bases and J by 5 bases, with 16 bases between them. CDR3 in DNA: TGTGCCAGCAGGCCCGAGGTCCGAAGGGAGACCCAGTACTTC. Translation: CASRPEVRRETQYF.

This clonotype was observed a few times. It may be a read error: a sequence one base away is much more abundant. J is TRBJ2-7 and V is TRBV3-1; 7 nucleotides align to TRBD2. Germline CDR1 reads LGHDT; CDR2 reads YNNKEL (reference sequence). The length of the CDR3 is 15 residues. Trimming at V came to 1 base and at J to 4 bases, leaving 7 bases not matched to a gene. DNA for the CDR3: TGTGCCAGCAGCCAAGGGTCGGGGGGTTGGTACGAGCAGTACGTC. Its protein product is CASSQGSGGWYEQYV.

This clonotype was detected ten times or more. This CDR3 is CASSGPERSGANVLTF. CDR3 DNA: TGCGCCAGCAGCGGGCCAGAACGCTCTGGGGCCAACGTCCTGACTTTC. V is TRBV5-1 and J is TRBJ2-6; D ambiguous. Trimming left V 4 bases short and J 0 bases short, with 11 bases between. The CDR3 totals 16 residues. The germline V gene encodes CDR1 SGHRS and CDR2 YFSETQ.